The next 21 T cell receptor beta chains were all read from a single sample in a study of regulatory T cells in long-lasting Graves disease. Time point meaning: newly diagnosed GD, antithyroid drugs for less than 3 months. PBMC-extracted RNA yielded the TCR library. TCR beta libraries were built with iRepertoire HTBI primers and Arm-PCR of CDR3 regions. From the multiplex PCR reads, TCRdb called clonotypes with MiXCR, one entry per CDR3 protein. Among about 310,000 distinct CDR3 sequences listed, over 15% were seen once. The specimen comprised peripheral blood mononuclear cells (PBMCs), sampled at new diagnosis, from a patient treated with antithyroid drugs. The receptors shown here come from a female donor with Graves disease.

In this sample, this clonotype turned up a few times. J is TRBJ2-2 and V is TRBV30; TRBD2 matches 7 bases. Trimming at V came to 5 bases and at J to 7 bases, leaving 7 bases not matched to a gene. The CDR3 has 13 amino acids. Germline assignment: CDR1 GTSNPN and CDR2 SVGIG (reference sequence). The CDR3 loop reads CAWSRGVGGELFF. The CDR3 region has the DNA TGTGCCTGGTCACGGGGGGTAGGCGGGGAGCTGTTTTTT.

The CDR3 sequence: CSVEKETGRDYEQYF. DNA for the CDR3: TGCAGCGTTGAAAAAGAAACAGGGAGGGACTACGAGCAGTACTTC. This sequence joins TRBV29-1 and TRBJ2-7, with a weak D call TRBD2 (7 bases). Germline V gives CDR1 SQVTM, CDR2 ANQGSEA. Trimming left V 2 bases short and J 3 bases short, with 17 bases between. CDR3 size: 15 residues.

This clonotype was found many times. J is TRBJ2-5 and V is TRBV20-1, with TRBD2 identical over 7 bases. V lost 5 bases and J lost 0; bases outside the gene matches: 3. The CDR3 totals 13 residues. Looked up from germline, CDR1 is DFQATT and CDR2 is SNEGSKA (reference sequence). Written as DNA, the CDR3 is TGCAGTGCTGTCGGGACTAACCAAGAGACCCAGTACTTC. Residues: CSAVGTNQETQYF.

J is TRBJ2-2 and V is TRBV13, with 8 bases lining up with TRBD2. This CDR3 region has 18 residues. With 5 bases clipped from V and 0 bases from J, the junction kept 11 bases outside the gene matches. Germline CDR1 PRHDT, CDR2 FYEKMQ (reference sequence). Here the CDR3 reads CASSPTTRLAPNTGELFF. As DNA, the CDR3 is TGTGCCAGCAGCCCTACTACCCGACTAGCGCCGAACACCGGGGAGCTGTTTTTT.

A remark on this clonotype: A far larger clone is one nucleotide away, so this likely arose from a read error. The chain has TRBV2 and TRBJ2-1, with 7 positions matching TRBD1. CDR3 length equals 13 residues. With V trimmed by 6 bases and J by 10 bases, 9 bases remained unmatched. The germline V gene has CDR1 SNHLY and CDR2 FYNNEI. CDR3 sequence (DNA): TGTGCCAGCAGGATGACAGGGTCGGACGAGCAGTTCTTC. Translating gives CASRMTGSDEQFF. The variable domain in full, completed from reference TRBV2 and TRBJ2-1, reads EPEVTQTPSHQVTQMGQEVILRCVPISNHLYFYWYRQILGQKVEFLVSFYNNEISEKSEIFDDQFSVERPDGSNFTLKIRSTKLEDSAMYFCASRMTGSDEQFFGPGTRLTVL.

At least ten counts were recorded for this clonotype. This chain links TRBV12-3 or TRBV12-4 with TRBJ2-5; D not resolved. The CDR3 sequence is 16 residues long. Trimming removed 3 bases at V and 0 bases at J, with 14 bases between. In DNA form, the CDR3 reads TGTGCCAGCAGTTTTTCGGTGGAGAGACACCAAGAGACCCAGTACTTC. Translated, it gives CASSFSVERHQETQYF.

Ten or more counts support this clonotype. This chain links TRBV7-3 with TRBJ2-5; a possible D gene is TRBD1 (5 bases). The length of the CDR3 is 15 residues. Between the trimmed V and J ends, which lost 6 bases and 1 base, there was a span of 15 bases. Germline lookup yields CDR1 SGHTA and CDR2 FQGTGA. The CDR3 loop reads CASSKGQESQETQYF. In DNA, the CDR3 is TGTGCCAGCAGTAAGGGGCAGGAATCCCAAGAGACCCAGTACTTC.

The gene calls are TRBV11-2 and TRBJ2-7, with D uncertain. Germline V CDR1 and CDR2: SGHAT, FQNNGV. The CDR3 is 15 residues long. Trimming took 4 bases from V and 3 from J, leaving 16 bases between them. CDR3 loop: CASSSSLTPYYEQYF. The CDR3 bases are TGTGCCAGCAGCTCCTCACTCACACCATACTACGAGCAGTACTTC.

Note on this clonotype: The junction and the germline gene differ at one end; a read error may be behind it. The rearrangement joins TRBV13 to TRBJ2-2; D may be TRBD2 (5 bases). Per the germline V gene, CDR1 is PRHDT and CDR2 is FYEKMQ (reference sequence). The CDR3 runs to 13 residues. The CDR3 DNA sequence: TGTGGCAGCAGCTTACCGGGGACCGGGGAGCTGTTTTTT. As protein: CGSSLPGTGELFF.

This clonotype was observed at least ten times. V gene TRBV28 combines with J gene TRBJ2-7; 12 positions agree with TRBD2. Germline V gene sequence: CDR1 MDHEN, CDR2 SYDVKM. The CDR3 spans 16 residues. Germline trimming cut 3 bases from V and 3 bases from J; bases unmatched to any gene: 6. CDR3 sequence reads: CASSFPLAGGSYEQYF. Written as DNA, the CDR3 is TGTGCCAGCAGTTTTCCCCTAGCGGGAGGGAGCTACGAGCAGTACTTC.

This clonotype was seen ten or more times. CDR3 nucleotides: TGTGCCAGTAGTATAGGGAGCGGCACAGATACGCAGTATTTT. As protein: CASSIGSGTDTQYF. The V and J genes are TRBV19 and TRBJ2-3, with D unresolved. V was pared by 1 base and J by 1 base, with 6 bases between. Germline V gene lookup returns CDR1 LNHDA and CDR2 SQIVND (reference sequence). The CDR3 runs to 14 residues.

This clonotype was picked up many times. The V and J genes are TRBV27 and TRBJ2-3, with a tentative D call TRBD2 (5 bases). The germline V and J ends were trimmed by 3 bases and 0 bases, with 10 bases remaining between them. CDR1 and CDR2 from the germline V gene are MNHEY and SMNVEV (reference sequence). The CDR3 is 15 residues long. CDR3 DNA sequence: TGTGCCAGCAGTTTTCGGGAAGCTAGCACAGATACGCAGTATTTT. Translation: CASSFREASTDTQYF.

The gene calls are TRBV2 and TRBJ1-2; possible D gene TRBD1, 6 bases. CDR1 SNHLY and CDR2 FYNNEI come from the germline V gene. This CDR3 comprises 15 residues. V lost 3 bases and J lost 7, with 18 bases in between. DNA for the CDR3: TGTGCCAGCAGTGACCTAGGGGGGGCCCAAGGTGGCTACACCTTC. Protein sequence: CASSDLGGAQGGYTF.

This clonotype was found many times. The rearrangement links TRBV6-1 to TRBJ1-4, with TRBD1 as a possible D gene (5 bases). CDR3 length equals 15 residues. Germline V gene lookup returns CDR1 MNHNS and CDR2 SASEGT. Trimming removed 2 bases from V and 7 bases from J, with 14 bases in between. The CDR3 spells CASSEWGRTGEKLFF. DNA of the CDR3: TGTGCCAGCAGTGAATGGGGCAGGACTGGTGAAAAACTGTTTTTT.

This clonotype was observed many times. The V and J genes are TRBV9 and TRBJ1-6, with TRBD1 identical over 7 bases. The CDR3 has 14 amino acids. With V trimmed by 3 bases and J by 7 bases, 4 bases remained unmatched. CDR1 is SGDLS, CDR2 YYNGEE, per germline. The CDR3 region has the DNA TGTGCCAGCAGCGCGGACAGGCTGAATTCACCCCTCCACTTT. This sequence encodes CASSADRLNSPLHF.

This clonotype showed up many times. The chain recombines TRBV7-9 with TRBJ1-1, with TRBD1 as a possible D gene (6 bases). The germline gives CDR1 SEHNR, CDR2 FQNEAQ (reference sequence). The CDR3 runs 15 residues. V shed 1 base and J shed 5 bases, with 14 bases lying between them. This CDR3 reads CASSLVGGGRTEAFF. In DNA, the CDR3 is TGTGCCAGCAGCTTAGTGGGGGGGGGGCGGACTGAAGCTTTCTTT.

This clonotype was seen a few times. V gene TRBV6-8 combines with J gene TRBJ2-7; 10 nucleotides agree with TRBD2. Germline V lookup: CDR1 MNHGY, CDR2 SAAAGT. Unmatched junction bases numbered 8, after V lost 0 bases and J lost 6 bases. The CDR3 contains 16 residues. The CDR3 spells CASSYSSSGSSLEQYF. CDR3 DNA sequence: TGTGCCAGCAGTTACTCTTCTAGCGGGAGCTCACTCGAGCAGTACTTC.

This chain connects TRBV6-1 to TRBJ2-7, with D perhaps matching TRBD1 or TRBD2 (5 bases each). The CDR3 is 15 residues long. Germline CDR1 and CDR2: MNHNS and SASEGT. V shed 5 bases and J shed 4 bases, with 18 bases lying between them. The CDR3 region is CASSLTWGSDYEQYF. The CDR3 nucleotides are TGTGCCAGCAGTCTTACTTGGGGGTCTGATTACGAGCAGTACTTC.

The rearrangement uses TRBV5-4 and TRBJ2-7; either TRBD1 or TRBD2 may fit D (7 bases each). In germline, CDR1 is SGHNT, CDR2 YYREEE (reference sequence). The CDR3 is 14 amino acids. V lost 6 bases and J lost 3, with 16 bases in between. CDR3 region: CASNPGGDSYEQYF. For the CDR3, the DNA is TGTGCCAGCAACCCAGGGGGGGACAGCTACGAGCAGTACTTC.

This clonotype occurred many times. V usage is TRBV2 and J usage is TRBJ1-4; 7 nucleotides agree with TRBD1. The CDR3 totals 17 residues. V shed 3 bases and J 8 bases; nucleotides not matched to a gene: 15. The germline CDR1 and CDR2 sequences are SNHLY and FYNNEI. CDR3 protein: CASSDTQRQGRGEKLFF. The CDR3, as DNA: TGTGCCAGCAGTGATACTCAGAGACAGGGCCGTGGAGAAAAACTGTTTTTT.

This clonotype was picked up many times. CDR3 sequence: CATSPGTAQETQYF. The DNA for the CDR3 is TGTGCCACCAGCCCCGGGACGGCACAAGAGACCCAGTACTTC. The chain recombines TRBV24-1 with TRBJ2-5; D possibly uses TRBD1 or TRBD2 (5 bases each). V gave up 7 bases and J gave up 2 bases, with 13 bases separating them. Germline V lookup: CDR1 KGHDR, CDR2 SFDVKD. This CDR3 is built from 14 residues.